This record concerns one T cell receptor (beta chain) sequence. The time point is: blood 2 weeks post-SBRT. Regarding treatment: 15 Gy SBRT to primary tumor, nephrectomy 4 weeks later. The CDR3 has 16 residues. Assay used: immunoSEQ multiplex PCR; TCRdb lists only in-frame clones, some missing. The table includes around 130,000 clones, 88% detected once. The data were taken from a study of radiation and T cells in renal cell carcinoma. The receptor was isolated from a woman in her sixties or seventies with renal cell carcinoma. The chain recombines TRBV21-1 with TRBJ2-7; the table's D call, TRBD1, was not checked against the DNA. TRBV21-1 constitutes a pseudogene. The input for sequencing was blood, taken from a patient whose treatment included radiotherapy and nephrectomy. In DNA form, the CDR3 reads TGTGCCAGCCCGATACCCCCGGACAGGGCCCCCTACGAGCAGTACTTC. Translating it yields CASPIPPDRAPYEQYF.